The rows below give T cell receptor beta chains drawn from one sample of a study of identical twins. TCRdb reprocessed the 5' RACE reads with MiXCR, giving one entry per CDR3 protein. The repertoire has approximately 620,000 distinct CDR3 sequences, under 9% of them found once; the top ten carry roughly 0.9%. These data also featured in a second study, about yellow fever vaccine responses in identical twins.

What was sequenced was PBMCs. The receptors were sampled from a woman younger than 30 in good health. CDR3s include the opening cysteine and the closing phenylalanine or tryptophan. Fields, in order: V gene, J gene, D gene, clone size, CDR3 DNA, CDR3 protein. D genes are given only for firm matches. Part of the rows lack a size; the others show once, few, many or a class for expanded clones.

V gene: TRBV14; J gene: TRBJ2-5; D gene: NA; clone size: many; CDR3 DNA: TGTGCCAGCAGCCAAGCAGAGACCCAGTACTTC; CDR3 protein: CASSQAETQYF
V gene: TRBV5-1; J gene: TRBJ1-4; D gene: TRBD1; clone size: many; CDR3 DNA: TGCGCCAGCAGCGTGGGACAGCAAATAGGGGAAAAACTGTTTTTT; CDR3 protein: CASSVGQQIGEKLFF
V gene: TRBV6-1; J gene: TRBJ2-2; D gene: NA; clone size: many; CDR3 DNA: TGTGCCAGCAGTGAAACTGTCGGGGAGCTGTTTTTT; CDR3 protein: CASSETVGELFF
V gene: TRBV29-1; J gene: TRBJ2-1; D gene: TRBD2; clone size: many; CDR3 DNA: TGCAGCGTTGTGGGACTACTCGATGAGCAGTTCTTC; CDR3 protein: CSVVGLLDEQFF
V gene: TRBV5-1; J gene: TRBJ2-1; D gene: TRBD2; clone size: many; CDR3 DNA: TGCGCCAGCAGCTTGCCGGGACTAGCGGGAGTTAATGAGCAGTTCTTC; CDR3 protein: CASSLPGLAGVNEQFF
V gene: TRBV29-1; J gene: TRBJ2-6; D gene: NA; clone size: few; CDR3 DNA: TGCAGCGTGACGTCCAGTGACTCCTCTGGGGCCAACGTCCTGACTTTC; CDR3 protein: CSVTSSDSSGANVLTF
V gene: TRBV19; J gene: TRBJ1-5; D gene: NA; clone size: NA; CDR3 DNA: TGTGCCACTCTAGGGAGGGGGGATCAGCCCCAGCATTTT; CDR3 protein: CATLGRGDQPQHF
V gene: TRBV10-3; J gene: TRBJ1-1; D gene: TRBD1; clone size: many; CDR3 DNA: TGTGCCTCGGGGACAGGGTTGAGTACTGAAGCTTTCTTT; CDR3 protein: CASGTGLSTEAFF
V gene: TRBV5-1; J gene: TRBJ2-3; D gene: TRBD2; clone size: few; CDR3 DNA: TGCGCCAGCAGCTTGGCCCTAGCGGGGGGGCCTAGAGATACGCAGTATTTT; CDR3 protein: CASSLALAGGPRDTQYF
V gene: TRBV5-1; J gene: TRBJ2-1; D gene: TRBD2; clone size: few; CDR3 DNA: TGCGCCAGCAGCTTGACTAGCGGGGGTCGGGAGCAGTTCTTC; CDR3 protein: CASSLTSGGREQFF
V gene: TRBV29-1; J gene: TRBJ2-3; D gene: NA; clone size: many; CDR3 DNA: TGCAGCGTTGCCCGGACCGGAACAGATACGCAGTATTTT; CDR3 protein: CSVARTGTDTQYF
V gene: TRBV12-5; J gene: TRBJ2-3; D gene: TRBD2; clone size: NA; CDR3 DNA: TGTGCTAGTGGCTCCGGGCTAGCGGGCACAGATACGCAGTATTTT; CDR3 protein: CASGSGLAGTDTQYF